What follows are 2 T cell receptor beta chains derived from one specimen sequenced in a study of vaccination and CD4 T cells after COVID-19. Treatment indicated: roughly 11-day PBMC culture with coronavirus spike peptide pools or control peptides (ViraFEST assay). The Oncomine TCR Beta short-read assay was applied to DNA of cultured CD4+ T cells. TCRdb itself ran the PCR reads through MiXCR, one entry per CDR3 protein. Altogether approximately 19,000 distinct CDR3 sequences are present, about 70% being singletons, with the ten largest covering approximately 6%. Antigens for these TCRs are unknown. What was sequenced was CD4+ T cells from blood, cultured in vitro. These receptors were obtained from a human donor who had recovered from COVID-19.

The chain couples TRBV25-1 to TRBJ2-5; 9 bases line up with TRBD1. Trimming at V came to 1 base and at J to 3 bases, leaving 9 bases not matched to a gene. This CDR3 is built from 17 residues. Germline assignment: CDR1 MGHDK and CDR2 SYGVNS. The DNA for the CDR3 is TGTGCCAGCAGTGAATCGGGGACAGGGCTGCTCAAAGAGACCCAGTACTTC. Translating it yields CASSESGTGLLKETQYF.

The chain joins TRBV27 to TRBJ1-1; D is undetermined. V lost 2 bases and J lost 9, with 7 bases in between. The CDR3 totals 11 residues. CDR1 is MNHEY and CDR2 is SMNVEV in the germline V gene (reference sequence). The CDR3 DNA reads as TGTGCCAGCAGTTTAGGGAGTAAAGCTTTCTTT. Amino acids: CASSLGSKAFF.